These 6 T cell receptor beta chains came from one sample sequenced in a study of OX40 agonist ivuxolimab in advanced cancers. Produced via immunoSEQ multiplex PCR; TCRdb's table is partial and in-frame only. The sample lists approximately 58,000 clones; about 88% were seen once. The sequencing used CD4+ or CD8+ T cells sorted from blood, collected in a trial of the OX40 agonist ivuxolimab. The receptor source for this set is an adult with an advanced solid tumor such as melanoma, head and neck, liver or kidney cancer.

The chain couples TRBV29-1 to TRBJ1-2; no clear D gene. V was trimmed by 4 bases and J by 0 bases, leaving 6 bases between them. The length of the CDR3 is 12 residues. CDR1 and CDR2 from the germline V gene are SQVTM and ANQGSEA. CDR3 sequence: CSVAGANYGYTF. Written as DNA, the CDR3 is TGCAGCGTTGCGGGAGCTAACTATGGCTACACCTTC.

CDR3 sequence (DNA): TGTGCCAGCAGAGAGGGGAGGGGCACAGATACGCAGTATTTT. This encodes CASREGRGTDTQYF. This rearrangement joins TRBV6-1 to TRBJ2-3; 7 positions agree with TRBD2. J was trimmed by 1 base and V by 6 bases; bases with no gene match: 4. There are 14 residues in the CDR3. The germline gives CDR1 MNHNS, CDR2 SASEGT.

The chain employs TRBV6-5 and TRBJ1-3; D is possibly TRBD1 (5 bases). This CDR3 has 12 residues. Germline V gene lookup returns CDR1 MNHEY and CDR2 SVGAGI. V lost 10 bases and J lost 4, with 11 bases in between. CDR3 region: CATRTSGNTIYF. CDR3 DNA: TGTGCCACCCGGACATCGGGAAACACCATATATTTT.

V usage is TRBV13 and J usage is TRBJ1-1; D uncertain. V was cut by 0 bases and J by 6 bases, with 11 bases left in between. The germline V gene encodes CDR1 PRHDT and CDR2 FYEKMQ (reference sequence). CDR3 length: 14 residues. The CDR3 is CASSLGRWAAEAFF. The CDR3, as DNA: TGTGCCAGCAGCTTAGGCCGGTGGGCTGCTGAAGCTTTCTTT.

The chain links TRBV6-1 to TRBJ2-2; possibly TRBD1 for D (6 bases). The V end lost 6 bases, the J end lost 5 bases, and 16 bases lay between the germline ends. Germline-derived CDR1 and CDR2 are MNHNS and SASEGT. The CDR3 length is 15 residues. The CDR3 DNA sequence: TGTGCCAGCAGGCAGGGACACACACCTACCGGGGAGCTGTTTTTT. It specifies CASRQGHTPTGELFF.

The chain carries TRBV28 and TRBJ2-7, with 9 bases matching TRBD2. V was pared by 7 bases and J by 0 bases, with 13 bases of the junction left unmatched. The CDR3 is made up of 17 amino acids. Germline values: CDR1 MDHEN, CDR2 SYDVKM. Here the CDR3 reads CASIEAGGPKSSYEQYF. CDR3 coding DNA: TGTGCCAGCATCGAAGCGGGAGGCCCTAAAAGCTCCTACGAGCAGTACTTC.